The present T cell receptor (beta chain) was sequenced within a study of metastatic and nonmetastatic thyroid tumors. Study-level background: Repertoires of blood and of tissue (tumor or nodule) from malignant and benign thyroid patients were compared.

Looked up from germline, CDR1 is DFQATT and CDR2 is SNEGSKA (reference sequence). This CDR3 is built from 14 residues. V shed 4 bases and J shed 0 bases, with 12 bases lying between them. TCRdb re-called the PCR reads via MiXCR. The table shows tens of thousands of clones, with less than 20% occurring only once. There are many counts of this clone. All patients reached thyroid surgery having received no treatment beforehand. The chain couples TRBV20-1 to TRBJ1-1; no firm D call. The receptor was derived from a female donor with papillary thyroid cancer or a benign thyroid nodule (not recorded which). Some clones in this sample may be carry-over from other donors' samples. Source material: blood. DNA of the CDR3: TGCAGTGCTACCCAGGTAGACGTGAACACTGAAGCTTTCTTT. Amino acid sequence: CSATQVDVNTEAFF.